This T cell receptor beta chain emerged from a study of shared clonotypes between healthy human individuals. General study points: Generation probabilities of non-shared clonotypes were lower (relative to those shared by all four donors).

This clone turned up a few times. The antigen is undetermined. All participating donors were Caucasian adults from Nashville, Tennessee. The CDR3 has 14 amino acids. CDR1 is KGHSH and CDR2 is LQKENI in the germline V gene. The V end was cut by 0 bases, the J end by 7 bases, with 13 bases between. Libraries were prepared by immunoSEQ multiplex PCR; TCRdb keeps only in-frame clonotypes and omits some of them. The repertoire consists of 650,000 to 750,000 clones, with 55% to 75% occurring once and the leading ten covering around 1.8%. The clonotype originates from a woman in her thirties in good health. The genes are TRBV18 and TRBJ2-7; possible D gene TRBD2, 5 bases. The sequencing sample was made of memory CD4+ T cells sorted from blood. Subset reported: CD45RA-negative fraction. CDR3 sequence reads: CASSPPSGVEEQYF. CDR3 DNA sequence: TGTGCCAGCTCACCACCGTCCGGGGTAGAGGAGCAGTACTTC. The variable domain in full, completed from reference TRBV18 and TRBJ2-7, reads NAGVMQNPRHLVRRRGQEARLRCSPMKGHSHVYWYRQLPEEGLKFMVYLQKENIIDESGMPKERFSAEFPKEGPSILRIQQVVRGDSAAYFCASSPPSGVEEQYFGPGTRLTVT.